This T cell receptor (beta chain) was captured by sequencing in a study of PD-1 blockade in classical Hodgkin lymphoma. Study-level points and caveats: TCR diversity rose significantly by C4D1 in CD4+ but not CD8+ cells. Complete responders matched newly diagnosed patients in baseline diversity. Causes of the repertoire differences remain undefined, possibly disease activity or prior therapy.

As regards this clone: Its antigen is as yet unknown.

Each and every patient relapsed after autologous stem cell transplantation, and patients got differing brentuximab vedotin exposure. Sequenced by immunoSEQ multiplex PCR; TCRdb stores in-frame clones only, minus some. Here the sample spans 42,000 or so clones, approximately 90% being singletons. Sequenced here: peripheral blood mononuclear cells (PBMCs), sampled before the second cycle of nivolumab. The sequence was obtained from a human donor with classical Hodgkin lymphoma.

CDR3 sequence: CSAQGVSEAFF. The CDR3 nucleotides are TGCAGTGCCCAAGGAGTGTCTGAAGCTTTCTTT. The V gene is TRBV20-1, the J gene TRBJ1-1; D gene ambiguous. CDR1 is DFQATT and CDR2 is SNEGSKA in the germline V gene (reference sequence). The CDR3 runs 11 residues. V lost 6 bases and J lost 6, with 11 bases in between.